One and the same sample provided the 13 T cell receptor beta chains below, sequenced in a study of CD8+ T cells in alopecia areata. RNA was isolated and reverse transcribed to cDNA, the sequencing template. Libraries were prepared by immunoSEQ multiplex PCR; TCRdb keeps only in-frame clonotypes and omits some of them. The sample consists of 150,000 to 180,000 clones, around 50% of them appearing once. Sequenced material: CD8+ T cells sorted from blood, taken at week 0. These receptors were obtained from a human donor with alopecia areata.

Note on this clone: The same CDR3 arises from other DNA sequences in this sample as well. This chain joins TRBV7-9 and TRBJ2-2; D might be TRBD1 (5 bases). The CDR3 consists of 14 residues. V lost 5 bases, J lost 2 bases, and 9 bases lay in between. Germline V gives CDR1 SEHNR, CDR2 FQNEAQ (reference sequence). The CDR3 here is CASSRDRNTGELFF. CDR3 DNA: TGTGCCAGCAGCCGAGACAGAAACACCGGGGAGCTGTTTTTT.

The gene calls are TRBV5-1 and TRBJ2-7, with 8 bases lining up with TRBD1. CDR1 and CDR2 (germline): SGHRS, YFSETQ. The ends lost 0 bases at V and 2 bases at J; junction bases unmatched: 4. The CDR3 spans 15 residues. The CDR3 here is CASSLEPGQAYEQYF. The CDR3 bases are TGCGCCAGCAGCTTGGAACCGGGACAGGCCTACGAGCAGTACTTC.

This clone turned up a few times. The rearrangement uses TRBV9 and TRBJ1-2; TRBD1 is a possible D gene (5 bases). Trimming removed 0 bases at V and 3 bases at J, with 18 bases between. The CDR3 runs 17 residues. The V gene's germline CDR1 is SGDLS and CDR2 YYNGEE. Written as DNA, the CDR3 is TGTGCCAGCAGCGTAGATTGGAGGGGCCTGGGTTACTATGGCTACACCTTC. This encodes CASSVDWRGLGYYGYTF.

V and J are TRBV27 and TRBJ2-7; 7 bases map to TRBD1. This CDR3 has 15 residues. In germline, CDR1 is MNHEY, CDR2 SMNVEV (reference sequence). V shed 0 bases and J 3 bases; nucleotides not matched to a gene: 5. CDR3 sequence (DNA): TGTGCCAGCAGTTTATCGAACAACAGGGGCTACGAGCAGTACTTC. Translated, it gives CASSLSNNRGYEQYF.

The J gene is TRBJ2-6, the V gene TRBV19; D unclear. Per the germline V gene, CDR1 is LNHDA and CDR2 is SQIVND (reference sequence). The germline V and J ends were trimmed by 3 bases and 2 bases, with 2 bases remaining between them. This CDR3 comprises 13 residues. The CDR3 DNA reads as TGTGCCAGTAGTATTCCTGGGGCCAACGTCCTGACTTTC. Amino acid sequence: CASSIPGANVLTF.

The chain couples TRBV30 to TRBJ1-4; perhaps TRBD1 as D (5 bases). In germline, CDR1 is GTSNPN, CDR2 SVGIG (reference sequence). V shed 5 bases and J shed 6 bases, with 13 bases lying between them. This CDR3 region has 13 residues. In DNA form, the CDR3 reads TGTGCCTGGTCAGGGCGTGAAGATGAAAAACTGTTTTTT. Residues: CAWSGREDEKLFF.

This chain links TRBV6-4 with TRBJ2-1, with 9 bases lining up with TRBD2. The germline gives CDR1 MRHNA, CDR2 SNTAGT. V lost 0 bases and J lost 6; bases outside the gene matches: 3. This CDR3 is built from 15 residues. CDR3 nucleotides: TGTGCCAGCAGTGACTCCGGCGGGGGGGCCAATGAGCAGTTCTTC. It encodes CASSDSGGGANEQFF.

The genes are TRBV30 and TRBJ1-2; TRBD1 matches at 7 bases. The J segment lost 0 bases and the V segment lost 4 bases, leaving 5 bases of the junction unmatched. Germline V gene lookup returns CDR1 GTSNPN and CDR2 SVGIG (reference sequence). The CDR3 runs 14 residues. CDR3 sequence reads: CAWKVTGANYGYTF. CDR3 DNA sequence: TGTGCCTGGAAAGTCACAGGGGCTAACTATGGCTACACCTTC.

The table lists this clone with a few counts. The chain carries TRBV6-1 and TRBJ2-2, with D uncertain. V lost 7 bases to trimming and J lost 6 bases, with 12 bases between them. Germline values: CDR1 MNHNS, CDR2 SASEGT. The CDR3 runs 13 residues. The chain's CDR3 is CASTSTFAGELFF. The CDR3 DNA sequence: TGTGCCAGCACTTCCACCTTTGCCGGGGAGCTGTTTTTT.

This clone was detected only a few times. The chain couples TRBV29-1 to TRBJ1-1, with D tentatively TRBD1 (5 bases). The germline V gene encodes CDR1 SQVTM and CDR2 ANQGSEA. The CDR3 covers 12 residues. The ends were cut back, 6 bases at V and 1 base at J, with 9 bases in the middle. The CDR3 DNA sequence: TGCAGCGTCTCCACAGGGAACACTGAAGCTTTCTTT. Translating gives CSVSTGNTEAFF.

The chain carries TRBV12-5 and TRBJ2-7; the match to TRBD2 covers 7 bases. The CDR3 spans 12 residues. CDR1 is LGHNT and CDR2 is FRNRAP in the germline V gene. J gave up 6 bases and V 6 bases, and 5 bases lay outside the gene matches. The CDR3 bases are TGTGCTAGTGGCCTGGGGGGGAGCGAGCAGTACTTC. Translated, it gives CASGLGGSEQYF.

This clone was seen just once. The chain employs TRBV6-5 and TRBJ1-6; tentatively, D is TRBD1 (5 bases). V dropped 11 bases and J dropped 6 bases, with 14 bases sitting between them. The CDR3 length is 13 residues. Per the germline V gene, CDR1 is MNHEY and CDR2 is SVGAGI. The CDR3 sequence is CASSTGPNSPLHF. In DNA, the CDR3 is TGTGCCTCTTCAACGGGGCCTAATTCACCCCTCCACTTT.

J is TRBJ2-1 and V is TRBV7-9; TRBD2 matches at 7 bases. The V gene end was trimmed by 3 bases and the J gene end by 5 bases; junction bases not matched to a gene: 19. The germline V gene encodes CDR1 SEHNR and CDR2 FQNEAQ (reference sequence). The CDR3 spans 19 residues. CDR3 region: CASSFITPSSRGLDNEQFF. The DNA of the CDR3 is TGTGCCAGCAGCTTTATTACCCCCTCGTCGCGGGGGTTAGACAATGAGCAGTTCTTC.